A selection of T cell receptor beta chains follows, all from one sample in a study of OX40 agonist ivuxolimab in advanced cancers. Clones were sequenced by immunoSEQ multiplex PCR, and TCRdb holds only the in-frame ones, with some missing. This repertoire shows 35,000 to 45,000 clones, about 89% found once; its top ten account for about 30%. The sequencing here drew on CD4+ or CD8+ T cells sorted from blood, taken in a trial of the OX40 agonist ivuxolimab. The source of these receptors is an adult with an advanced solid tumor such as melanoma, head and neck, liver or kidney cancer. Both conserved end residues are part of each CDR3. Fields, in order: J gene, clone size, D gene, V gene, CDR3 DNA, CDR3 protein. D genes are given only for firm matches. Expanded clones get a size class; other rows say once, few or many, or leave the size out.

J: TRBJ2-7; size: -; D: -; V: TRBV19; DNA: TGTGCCAGTAGTACCTCGGACGGAAGCTCCTACGAGCAGTACTTC; CDR3: CASSTSDGSSYEQYF
J: TRBJ1-1; size: -; D: TRBD1; V: TRBV23-1; DNA: TGCGCCAGCAGTCACACAGGGGGTCGGGCTGAAGCTTTCTTT; CDR3: CASSHTGGRAEAFF
J: TRBJ2-2; size: -; D: -; V: TRBV7-9; DNA: TGTGCCAGCAGCTTAGTAACTGGGGTGAACACCGGGGAGCTGTTTTTT; CDR3: CASSLVTGVNTGELFF
J: TRBJ2-7; size: -; D: TRBD1; V: TRBV30; DNA: TGTGCCTGGAGTGTACCAGGGGGACAGATCCACGAGCAGTACTTC; CDR3: CAWSVPGGQIHEQYF
J: TRBJ2-3; size: -; D: -; V: TRBV5-1; DNA: TGCGCCACCTCGGGGCGAGGCACAGATACGCAGTATTTT; CDR3: CATSGRGTDTQYF
J: TRBJ2-3; size: -; D: TRBD2; V: TRBV7-8; DNA: TGTGCCAGCAGATGGACTAGCGGCACAGATACGCAGTATTTT; CDR3: CASRWTSGTDTQYF
J: TRBJ2-2; size: once; D: -; V: TRBV13; DNA: TGTGCCAGCAGCGTTAGCAGTCACACCGGGGAGCTGTTTTTT; CDR3: CASSVSSHTGELFF
J: TRBJ1-4; size: -; D: -; V: TRBV7-9; DNA: TGTGCCAGCAGCTTAACCCGGTCAACTAATGAAAAACTGTTTTTT; CDR3: CASSLTRSTNEKLFF
J: TRBJ2-5; size: -; D: TRBD2; V: TRBV7-9; DNA: TGTGCCAGCAGCTTAGCGGGAGGGCTCCAAGAGACCCAGTACTTC; CDR3: CASSLAGGLQETQYF
J: TRBJ2-1; size: -; D: TRBD1; V: TRBV11-3; DNA: TGTGCCAGCAGCTTAGGGACAGGGTTCAATGAGCAGTTCTTC; CDR3: CASSLGTGFNEQFF